Sequencing of this T cell receptor beta chain was carried out in a study of OX40 agonist ivuxolimab in advanced cancers. Profiled with immunoSEQ multiplex PCR; TCRdb holds only in-frame clones, not every one. The sample yields about 69,000 clones, about 89% seen once. This CDR3 has 16 residues. The germline CDR1 and CDR2 sequences are SGHTS and YDEGEE. V lost 1 base, J lost 4 bases, and 15 bases lay in between. The rearrangement links TRBV5-8 to TRBJ2-1; a weak D match, TRBD1 (5 bases). The receptor was derived from an adult with an advanced solid tumor such as melanoma, head and neck, liver or kidney cancer. The source was CD4+ or CD8+ T cells sorted from blood, collected in a trial of the OX40 agonist ivuxolimab. The CDR3, as DNA: TGTGCCAGCAGCTTGCCCCACAGGACGGTATACAATGAGCAGTTCTTC. This gives the protein CASSLPHRTVYNEQFF.